This T cell receptor beta chain was profiled in a study of blood T cell repertoires in COVID-19. Study summary: Material from acute and convalescent COVID-19 was sourced from the United States, Italy and Spain. Sources were T cells, B-cell-depleted T cells, or PBMCs; the material itself was cDNA or gDNA.

The CDR3 sequence is 15 residues long. Trimming cost V 3 bases and J 8 bases; bases outside gene matches: 6. CDR1 LNHDA and CDR2 SQIVND come from the germline V gene (reference sequence). Original analysis: Amplified reference gene primers provided the basis for estimating nucleated cell counts. Measured with immunoSEQ multiplex PCR; TCRdb has only the in-frame clones, and not every one. V and J calls and clone size are as listed in that table; D and trimming were resolved from the DNA. Of just under 150,000 clones listed, around 90% are singletons. Material for sequencing was peripheral blood. The chain is built from TRBV19 and TRBJ1-6; 8 nucleotides line up with TRBD1. The source is a human donor in a cohort sampled during active COVID-19. The CDR3 here is CASSIEDRGYSPLHF. CDR3 bases: TGTGCCAGTAGTATTGAAGACAGGGGATATTCACCCCTCCACTTT.